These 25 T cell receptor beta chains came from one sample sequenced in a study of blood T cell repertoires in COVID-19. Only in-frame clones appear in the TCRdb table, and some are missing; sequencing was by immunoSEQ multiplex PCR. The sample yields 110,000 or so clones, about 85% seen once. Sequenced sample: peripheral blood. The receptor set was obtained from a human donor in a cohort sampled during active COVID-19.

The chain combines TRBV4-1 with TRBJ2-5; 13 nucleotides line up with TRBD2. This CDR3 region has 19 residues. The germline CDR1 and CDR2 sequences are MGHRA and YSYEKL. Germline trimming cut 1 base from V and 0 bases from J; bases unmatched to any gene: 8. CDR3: CASSQAPGLAGEYQETQYF. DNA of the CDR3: TGCGCCAGCAGCCAAGCACCCGGACTAGCGGGGGAGTACCAAGAGACCCAGTACTTC.

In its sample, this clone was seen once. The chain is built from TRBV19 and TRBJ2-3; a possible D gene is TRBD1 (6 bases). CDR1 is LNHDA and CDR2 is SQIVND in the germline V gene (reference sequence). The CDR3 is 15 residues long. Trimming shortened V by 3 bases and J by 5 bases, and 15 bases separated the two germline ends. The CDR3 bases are TGTGCCAGTAGTATTTGGGGGCCCCAGCTAGATACGCAGTATTTT. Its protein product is CASSIWGPQLDTQYF.

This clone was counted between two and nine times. The DNA for the CDR3 is TGTGCCAGCAGCCGTCAGGGGGCGAACTATGGCTACACCTTC. Protein sequence: CASSRQGANYGYTF. V usage is TRBV5-4 and J usage is TRBJ1-2, with 8 bases that match TRBD1. Germline-derived CDR1 and CDR2 are SGHNT and YYREEE (reference sequence). Trimming removed 4 bases from V and 2 bases from J; junction bases left unmatched: 4. This CDR3 has 14 residues. The whole variable domain, filled in from reference TRBV5-4 and TRBJ1-2, reads ETGVTQSPTHLIKTRGQQVTLRCSSQSGHNTVSWYQQALGQGPQFIFQYYREEENGRGNFPPRFSGLQFPNYSSELNVNALELDDSALYLCASSRQGANYGYTFGSGTRLTVV.

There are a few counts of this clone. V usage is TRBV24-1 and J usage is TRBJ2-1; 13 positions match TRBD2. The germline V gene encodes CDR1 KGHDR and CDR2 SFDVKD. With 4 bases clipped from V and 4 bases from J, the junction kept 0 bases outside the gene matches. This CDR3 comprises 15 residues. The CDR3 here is CATSEGLAGYNEQFF. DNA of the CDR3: TGTGCCACCAGTGAGGGACTAGCGGGGTACAATGAGCAGTTCTTC.

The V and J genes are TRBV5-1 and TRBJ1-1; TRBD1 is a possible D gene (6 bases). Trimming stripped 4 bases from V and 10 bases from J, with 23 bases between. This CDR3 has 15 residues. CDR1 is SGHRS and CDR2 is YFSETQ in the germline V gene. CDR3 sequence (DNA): TGCGCCAGCAGCCGGGGGGCGGGAGGGGGTGAGGCAGCTTTCTTT. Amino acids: CASSRGAGGGEAAFF.

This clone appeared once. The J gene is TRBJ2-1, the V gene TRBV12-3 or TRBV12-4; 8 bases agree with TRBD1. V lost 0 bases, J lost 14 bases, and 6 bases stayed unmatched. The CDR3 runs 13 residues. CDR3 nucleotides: TGTGCCAGCAGTTTAGCGCAGGGGGCCCCAAAGTTCTTC. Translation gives CASSLAQGAPKFF.

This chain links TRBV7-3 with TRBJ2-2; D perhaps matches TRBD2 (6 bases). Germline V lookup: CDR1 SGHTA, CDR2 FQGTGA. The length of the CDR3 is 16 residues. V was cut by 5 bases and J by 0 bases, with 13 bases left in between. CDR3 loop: CASSRGGTANTGELFF. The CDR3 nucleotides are TGTGCCAGCAGCAGGGGAGGAACAGCGAACACCGGGGAGCTGTTTTTT.

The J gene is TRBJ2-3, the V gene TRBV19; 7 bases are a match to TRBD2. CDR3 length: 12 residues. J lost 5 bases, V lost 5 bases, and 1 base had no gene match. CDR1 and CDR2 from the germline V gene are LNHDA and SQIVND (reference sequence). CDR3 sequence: CASSGGGDTQYF. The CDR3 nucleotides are TGTGCCAGTAGTGGGGGGGGAGATACGCAGTATTTT.

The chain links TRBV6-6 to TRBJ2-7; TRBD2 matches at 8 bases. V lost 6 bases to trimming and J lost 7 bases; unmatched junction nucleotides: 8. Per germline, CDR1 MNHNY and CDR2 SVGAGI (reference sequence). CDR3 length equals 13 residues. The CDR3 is CASRKGLAREQYF. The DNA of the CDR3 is TGTGCCAGCAGAAAAGGACTAGCAAGAGAGCAGTACTTC.

As DNA, the CDR3 is TGTGCCAGCGCACAGGTCCCGAGGGGAGGGGAGCCCCAGCATTTT. Residues: CASAQVPRGGEPQHF. The chain employs TRBV18 and TRBJ1-5, with D perhaps TRBD1 (5 bases). V was shortened by 8 bases and J by 8 bases, with 22 bases between the two germline ends. There are 15 residues in the CDR3. Germline CDR1 reads KGHSH; CDR2 reads LQKENI. The entire variable domain, with the rest obtained from reference TRBV18 and TRBJ1-5, is as follows: NAGVMQNPRHLVRRRGQEARLRCSPMKGHSHVYWYRQLPEEGLKFMVYLQKENIIDESGMPKERFSAEFPKEGPSILRIQQVVRGDSAAYFCASAQVPRGGEPQHFGDGTRLSIL.

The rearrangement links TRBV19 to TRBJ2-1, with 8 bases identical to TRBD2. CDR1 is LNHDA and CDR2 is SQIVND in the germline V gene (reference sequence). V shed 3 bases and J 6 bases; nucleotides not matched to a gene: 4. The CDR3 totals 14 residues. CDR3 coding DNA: TGTGCCAGTAGTATGGTAGCGGGGATCAATGAGCAGTTCTTC. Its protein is CASSMVAGINEQFF.

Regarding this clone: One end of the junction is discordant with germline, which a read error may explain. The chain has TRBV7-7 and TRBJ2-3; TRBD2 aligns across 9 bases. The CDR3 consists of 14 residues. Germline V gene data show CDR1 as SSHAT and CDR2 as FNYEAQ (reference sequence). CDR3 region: CASSLSGGTDTQYF. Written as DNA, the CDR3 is TGTGCTAGCAGCCTGAGCGGGGGGACAGATACGCAGTATTTT.

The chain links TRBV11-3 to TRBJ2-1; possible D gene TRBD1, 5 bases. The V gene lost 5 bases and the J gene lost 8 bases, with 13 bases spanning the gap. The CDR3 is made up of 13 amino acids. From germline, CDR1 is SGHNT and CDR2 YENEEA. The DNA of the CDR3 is TGTGCCAGCAGCGGGGCCCTTTCCCATGAGCAGTTCTTC. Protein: CASSGALSHEQFF.

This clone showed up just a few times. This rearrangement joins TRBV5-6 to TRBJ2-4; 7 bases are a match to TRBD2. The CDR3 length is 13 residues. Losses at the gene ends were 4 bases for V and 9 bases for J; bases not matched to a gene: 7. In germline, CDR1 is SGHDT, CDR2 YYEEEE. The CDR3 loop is CASSPRREGIQYF. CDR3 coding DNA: TGTGCCAGCAGCCCCCGCAGGGAGGGCATTCAGTACTTC.

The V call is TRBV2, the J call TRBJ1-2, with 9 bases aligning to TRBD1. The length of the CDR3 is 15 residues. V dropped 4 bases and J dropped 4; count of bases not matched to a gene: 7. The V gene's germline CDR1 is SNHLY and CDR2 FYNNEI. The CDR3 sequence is CASSVLGQGLYGYTF. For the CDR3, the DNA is TGTGCCAGCAGTGTACTGGGACAGGGACTCTATGGCTACACCTTC.

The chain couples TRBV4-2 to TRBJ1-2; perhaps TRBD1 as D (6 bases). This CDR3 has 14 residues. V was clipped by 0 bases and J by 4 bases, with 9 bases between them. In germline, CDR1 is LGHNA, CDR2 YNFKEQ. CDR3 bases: TGTGCCAGCAGCCAAGACAGGGGAAGCTATGGCTACACCTTC. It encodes CASSQDRGSYGYTF.

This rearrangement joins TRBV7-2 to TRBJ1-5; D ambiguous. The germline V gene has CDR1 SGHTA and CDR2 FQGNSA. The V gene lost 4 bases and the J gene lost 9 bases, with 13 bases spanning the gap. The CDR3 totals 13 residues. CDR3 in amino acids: CASSSQLGRPQHF. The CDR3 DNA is TGTGCCAGCAGCTCCCAGTTGGGCCGGCCCCAGCATTTT. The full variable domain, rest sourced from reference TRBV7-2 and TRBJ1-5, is GAGVSQSPSNKVTEKGKDVELRCDPISGHTALYWYRQSLGQGLEFLIYFQGNSAPDKSGLPSDRFSAERTGGSVSTLTIQRTQQEDSAVYLCASSSQLGRPQHFGDGTRLSIL.

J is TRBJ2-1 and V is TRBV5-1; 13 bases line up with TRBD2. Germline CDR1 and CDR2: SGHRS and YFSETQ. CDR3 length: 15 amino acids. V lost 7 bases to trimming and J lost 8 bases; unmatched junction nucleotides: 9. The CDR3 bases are TGCGCCAGCGGAAGGACTAGCGGGAGTCTTGATGAGCAGTTCTTC. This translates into CASGRTSGSLDEQFF.

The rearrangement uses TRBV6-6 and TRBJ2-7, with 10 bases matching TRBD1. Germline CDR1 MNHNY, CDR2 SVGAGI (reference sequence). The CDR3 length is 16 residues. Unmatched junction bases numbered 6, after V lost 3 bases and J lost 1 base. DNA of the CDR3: TGTGCCAGCAGTTATTCCCCGGGACAGGGGTCCTACGAGCAGTACTTC. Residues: CASSYSPGQGSYEQYF.

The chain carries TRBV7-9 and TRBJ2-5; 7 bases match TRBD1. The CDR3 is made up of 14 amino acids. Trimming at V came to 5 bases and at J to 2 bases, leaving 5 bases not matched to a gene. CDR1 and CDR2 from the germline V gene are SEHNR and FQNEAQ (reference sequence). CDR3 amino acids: CASSTPGQQETQYF. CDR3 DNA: TGTGCCAGCAGCACACCGGGACAGCAAGAGACCCAGTACTTC.

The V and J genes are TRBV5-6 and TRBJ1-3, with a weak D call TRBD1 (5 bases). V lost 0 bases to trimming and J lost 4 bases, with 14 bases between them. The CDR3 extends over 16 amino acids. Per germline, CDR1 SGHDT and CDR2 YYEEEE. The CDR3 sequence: CASSLDQGLIGNTIYF. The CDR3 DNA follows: TGTGCCAGCAGCTTGGACCAGGGATTAATCGGAAACACCATATATTTT.

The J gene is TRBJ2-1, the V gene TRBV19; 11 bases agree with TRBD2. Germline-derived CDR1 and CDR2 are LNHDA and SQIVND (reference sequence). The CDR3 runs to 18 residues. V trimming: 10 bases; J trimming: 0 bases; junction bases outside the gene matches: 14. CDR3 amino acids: CATKLAGAHPSSYNEQFF. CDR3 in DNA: TGTGCCACTAAACTAGCGGGGGCCCATCCGAGCTCCTACAATGAGCAGTTCTTC.

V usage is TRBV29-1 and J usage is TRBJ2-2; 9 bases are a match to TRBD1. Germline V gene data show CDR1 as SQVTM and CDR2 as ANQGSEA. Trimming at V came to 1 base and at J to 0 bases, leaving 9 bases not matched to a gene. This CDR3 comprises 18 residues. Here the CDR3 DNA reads TGCAGCGTTGAAGCCTCGCCCGGACAGGGGCCGAACACCGGGGAGCTGTTTTTT. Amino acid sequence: CSVEASPGQGPNTGELFF.

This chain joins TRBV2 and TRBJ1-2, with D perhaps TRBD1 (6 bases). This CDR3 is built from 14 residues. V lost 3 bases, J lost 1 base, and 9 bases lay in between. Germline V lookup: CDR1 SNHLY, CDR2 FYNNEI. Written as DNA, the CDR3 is TGTGCCAGCAGTGATCGGACAGATAACTATGGCTACACCTTC. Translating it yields CASSDRTDNYGYTF.

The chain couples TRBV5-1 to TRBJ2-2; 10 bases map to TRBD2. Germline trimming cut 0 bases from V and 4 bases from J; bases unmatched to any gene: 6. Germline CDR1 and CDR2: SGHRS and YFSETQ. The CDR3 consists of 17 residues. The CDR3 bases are TGCGCCAGCAGCTTGGGGTTAGCGGGAGGAATCACCGGGGAGCTGTTTTTT. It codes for CASSLGLAGGITGELFF.